This T cell receptor (beta chain) was identified during a study of T cell changes during pregnancy in multiple sclerosis. TCRdb keeps only in-frame clones here, not all; method: immunoSEQ multiplex PCR. The table shows around 97,000 clones, with 75% to 95% occurring only once. The CDR3 is 14 residues long. Trimming took off 1 base at V and 5 bases at J, with 11 bases between the two ends. From germline, CDR1 is SEHNR and CDR2 FQNEAQ (reference sequence). This chain connects TRBV7-9 to TRBJ1-1; D gene unclear. The TCR originated in a female donor in good health, enrolled as a control in a pregnancy study. Sequencing used peripheral blood, obtained in the second trimester of pregnancy. As DNA, the CDR3 is TGTGCCAGCAGCTTAGATCCGGGAGGTACTGAAGCTTTCTTT. It codes for CASSLDPGGTEAFF.